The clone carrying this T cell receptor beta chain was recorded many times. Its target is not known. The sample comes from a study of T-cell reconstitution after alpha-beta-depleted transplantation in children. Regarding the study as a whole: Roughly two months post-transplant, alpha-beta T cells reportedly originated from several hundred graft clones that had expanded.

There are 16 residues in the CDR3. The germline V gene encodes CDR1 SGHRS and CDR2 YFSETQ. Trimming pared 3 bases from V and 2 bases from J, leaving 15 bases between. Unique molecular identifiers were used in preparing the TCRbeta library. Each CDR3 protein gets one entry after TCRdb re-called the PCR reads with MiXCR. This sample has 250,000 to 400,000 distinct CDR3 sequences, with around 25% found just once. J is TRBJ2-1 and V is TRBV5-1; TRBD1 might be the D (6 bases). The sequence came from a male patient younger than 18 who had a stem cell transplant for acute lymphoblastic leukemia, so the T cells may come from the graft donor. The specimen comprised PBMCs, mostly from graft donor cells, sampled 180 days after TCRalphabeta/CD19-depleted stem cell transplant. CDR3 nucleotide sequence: TGCGCCAGCAGCTCCCCGTTGGGACACCCCTACAATGAGCAGTTCTTC. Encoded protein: CASSSPLGHPYNEQFF. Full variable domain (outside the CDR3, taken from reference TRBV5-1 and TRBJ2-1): KAGVTQTPRYLIKTRGQQVTLSCSPISGHRSVSWYQQTPGQGLQFLFEYFSETQRNKGNFPGRFSGRQFSNSRSEMNVSTLELGDSALYLCASSSPLGHPYNEQFFGPGTRLTVL.